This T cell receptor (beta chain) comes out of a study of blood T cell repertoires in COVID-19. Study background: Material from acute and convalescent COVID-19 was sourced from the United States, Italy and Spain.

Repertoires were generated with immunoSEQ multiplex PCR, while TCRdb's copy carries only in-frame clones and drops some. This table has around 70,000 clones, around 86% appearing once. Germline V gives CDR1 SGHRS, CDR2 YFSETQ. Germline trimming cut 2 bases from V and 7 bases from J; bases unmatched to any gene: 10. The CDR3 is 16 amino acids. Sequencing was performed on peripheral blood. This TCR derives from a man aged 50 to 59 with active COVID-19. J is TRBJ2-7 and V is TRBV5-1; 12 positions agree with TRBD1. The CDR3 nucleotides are TGCGCCAGCAGCTTTACCCCGGGACAGGGGGCTGGGGAGCAGTACTTC. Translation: CASSFTPGQGAGEQYF. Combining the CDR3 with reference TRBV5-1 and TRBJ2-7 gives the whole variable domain KAGVTQTPRYLIKTRGQQVTLSCSPISGHRSVSWYQQTPGQGLQFLFEYFSETQRNKGNFPGRFSGRQFSNSRSEMNVSTLELGDSALYLCASSFTPGQGAGEQYFGPGTRLTVT.